These 15 T cell receptor beta chains were all obtained from the same sample, sequenced in a study of cytomegalovirus exposure and HLA in healthy donors. 13 Jbeta primers and 60 Vbeta primers were used for the PCR. Sequenced by immunoSEQ multiplex PCR; TCRdb stores in-frame clones only, minus some. The sample holds about 140,000 clones, 75% to 80% seen once. Sequencing was carried out using PBMCs. Receptor source: a woman aged 18-35 years in good health and CMV-seropositive.

V is TRBV2 and J is TRBJ1-6; D possibly corresponds to TRBD1 (5 bases). The V and J ends lost 5 bases and 6 bases respectively, with 11 bases between them. This CDR3 is 14 amino acids long. The germline CDR1 and CDR2 sequences are SNHLY and FYNNEI. CDR3 sequence (DNA): TGTGCCAGCAGTTTCAGGGTTGTTAATTCACCCCTCCACTTT. It encodes CASSFRVVNSPLHF.

The chain recombines TRBV5-6 with TRBJ1-4; D may be TRBD1 (6 bases). The V gene lost 1 base and the J gene lost 3 bases, with 10 bases spanning the gap. Germline V lookup: CDR1 SGHDT, CDR2 YYEEEE. The CDR3 totals 15 residues. CDR3 residues: CASSLLGQPNEKLFF. The DNA for the CDR3 is TGTGCCAGCAGCTTGCTCGGACAGCCTAATGAAAAACTGTTTTTT.

J is TRBJ1-1 and V is TRBV11-1, with TRBD1 matching over 10 bases. CDR3 length: 16 residues. V gave up 5 bases and J gave up 3 bases; unmatched junction bases: 9. Germline-derived CDR1 and CDR2 are SGHAT and FQDESV (reference sequence). The DNA of the CDR3 is TGTGCCAGCAGCCTTGGGACAGGGGAGTGGGACACTGAAGCTTTCTTT. Protein sequence: CASSLGTGEWDTEAFF. Using reference TRBV11-1 and TRBJ1-1 for the parts outside the CDR3, the full variable domain is EAEVAQSPRYKITEKSQAVAFWCDPISGHATLYWYRQILGQGPELLVQFQDESVVDDSQLPKDRFSAERLKGVDSTLKIQPAELGDSAMYLCASSLGTGEWDTEAFFGQGTRLTVV.

The chain couples TRBV10-2 to TRBJ1-2; D may be TRBD1 (6 bases). Trimming left V 6 bases short and J 6 bases short, with 17 bases between. The germline V gene has CDR1 WSHSY and CDR2 SAAADI. CDR3 length: 14 amino acids. The CDR3 region is CASRGRGLEDGYTF. CDR3 bases: TGCGCCAGCAGAGGCAGGGGTTTAGAGGATGGCTACACCTTC.

V is TRBV4-3 and J is TRBJ1-1; possible D gene TRBD1, 5 bases. Trimming left V 3 bases short and J 4 bases short, with 12 bases between. The germline V gene has CDR1 LGHNA and CDR2 YSLEER. The CDR3 contains 14 residues. The CDR3 sequence is CASSQGRRGTEAFF. CDR3 coding DNA: TGCGCCAGCAGCCAGGGACGGAGGGGCACTGAAGCTTTCTTT.

This clone appeared a few times. The chain combines TRBV6-1 with TRBJ1-1, with TRBD1 as a possible D gene (5 bases). Trimming left V 8 bases short and J 4 bases short, with 14 bases between. The germline V gene has CDR1 MNHNS and CDR2 SASEGT. CDR3 size: 13 residues. The CDR3 spells CASQQQVPTEAFF. DNA for the CDR3: TGTGCCAGCCAACAACAGGTTCCCACTGAAGCTTTCTTT.

The genes are TRBV6-1 and TRBJ1-1; the D gene is possibly TRBD1 (5 bases). Per the germline V gene, CDR1 is MNHNS and CDR2 is SASEGT. Trimming shortened V by 8 bases and J by 0 bases, and 10 bases separated the two germline ends. This CDR3 has 13 residues. CDR3 loop: CASFDRLNTEAFF. In DNA, the CDR3 is TGTGCCAGCTTCGACAGACTGAACACTGAAGCTTTCTTT.

The chain combines TRBV5-4 with TRBJ2-3; the match to TRBD2 covers 10 bases. Germline-derived CDR1 and CDR2 are SGHNT and YYREEE (reference sequence). The ends lost 0 bases at V and 0 bases at J; junction bases unmatched: 7. The length of the CDR3 is 18 residues. The DNA of the CDR3 is TGTGCCAGCAGCTTGGATCTAGCGGGGGATTCTAGCACAGATACGCAGTATTTT. It is translated as CASSLDLAGDSSTDTQYF. Based on the CDR3 plus reference TRBV5-4 and TRBJ2-3, the full variable domain is ETGVTQSPTHLIKTRGQQVTLRCSSQSGHNTVSWYQQALGQGPQFIFQYYREEENGRGNFPPRFSGLQFPNYSSELNVNALELDDSALYLCASSLDLAGDSSTDTQYFGPGTRLTVL.

The gene calls are TRBV7-2 and TRBJ1-2, with unresolved D. Trimming shortened V by 4 bases and J by 8 bases, and 11 bases separated the two germline ends. The CDR3 runs to 12 residues. Germline CDR1 and CDR2: SGHTA and FQGNSA. Written as DNA, the CDR3 is TGTGCCAGCAGCTCCCCCGGCGGAGGCTACACCTTC. Its protein product is CASSSPGGGYTF.

This chain uses TRBV11-3 with TRBJ2-1; no reliable D call. The CDR3 spans 13 residues. The V gene's germline CDR1 is SGHNT and CDR2 YENEEA. The V end lost 1 base, the J end lost 9 bases, and 10 bases lay between the germline ends. The CDR3: CASSLGPGSEQFF. The CDR3 DNA reads TGTGCCAGCAGCTTAGGGCCAGGAAGTGAGCAGTTCTTC.

J is TRBJ2-6 and V is TRBV19, with D tentatively TRBD2 (5 bases). V lost 3 bases and J 0 bases, leaving 9 bases between the germline ends. Germline V CDR1 and CDR2: LNHDA, SQIVND (reference sequence). The CDR3 contains 16 residues. CDR3 sequence (DNA): TGTGCCAGTAGTATTCCGGGAATCTCTGGGGCCAACGTCCTGACTTTC. This encodes CASSIPGISGANVLTF.

The chain links TRBV2 to TRBJ1-6; 9 nucleotides match TRBD1. V gave up 8 bases and J gave up 7 bases; unmatched junction bases: 3. Per the germline V gene, CDR1 is SNHLY and CDR2 is FYNNEI. This CDR3 region has 13 residues. The CDR3 reads CASRTGENSPLHF. The CDR3 region has the DNA TGTGCCAGCCGGACAGGGGAAAATTCACCCCTCCACTTT.

The chain recombines TRBV7-9 with TRBJ2-5, with D tentatively TRBD1 (8 bases). This CDR3 region has 14 residues. Germline-derived CDR1 and CDR2 are SEHNR and FQNEAQ (reference sequence). Trimming took 6 bases from V and 5 from J, leaving 16 bases between them. CDR3 coding DNA: TGTGCCAGCAGTCGCACAGGGGGAGGGGAGACCCAGTACTTC. This encodes CASSRTGGGETQYF. The full variable domain, with the rest looked up from reference TRBV7-9 and TRBJ2-5, is DTGVSQNPRHKITKRGQNVTFRCDPISEHNRLYWYRQTLGQGPEFLTYFQNEAQLEKSRLLSDRFSAERPKGSFSTLEIQRTEQGDSAMYLCASSRTGGGETQYFGPGTRLLVL.

CDR3 in amino acids: CASSSTTGTYQPQHF. The CDR3 nucleotides are TGTGCCAGCAGCTCCACGACAGGAACTTATCAGCCCCAGCATTTT. The chain employs TRBV6-6 and TRBJ1-5; weak D call: TRBD1 (6 bases). Between the trimmed V and J ends, which lost 6 bases and 5 bases, there was a span of 17 bases. CDR1 and CDR2 (germline): MNHNY, SVGAGI (reference sequence). The CDR3 runs 15 residues.

The J gene is TRBJ2-3, the V gene TRBV5-6; D is perhaps TRBD1 (5 bases). Germline V gene lookup returns CDR1 SGHDT and CDR2 YYEEEE. V lost 7 bases, J lost 4 bases, and 19 bases lay in between. The CDR3 has 15 residues. DNA for the CDR3: TGTGCCAGCGTTGAAACCGTTAGGGGCGCAGATACGCAGTATTTT. It codes for CASVETVRGADTQYF.